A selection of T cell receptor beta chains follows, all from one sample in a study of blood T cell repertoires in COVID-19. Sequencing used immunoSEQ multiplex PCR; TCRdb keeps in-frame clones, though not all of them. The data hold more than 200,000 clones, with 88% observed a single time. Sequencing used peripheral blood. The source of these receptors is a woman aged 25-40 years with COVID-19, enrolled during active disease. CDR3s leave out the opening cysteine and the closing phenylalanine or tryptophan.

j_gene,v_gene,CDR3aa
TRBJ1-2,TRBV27,ASSLKGQGDYGYT
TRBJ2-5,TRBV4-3,ASSQDYNPGGRARETQY
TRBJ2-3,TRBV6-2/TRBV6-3,ASSRQGGTDTQY
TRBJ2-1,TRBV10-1,ASSRAGGLDNEQF
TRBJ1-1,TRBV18,ASSPGQVNTEAF
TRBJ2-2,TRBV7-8,ASSLIRTGANTGELF
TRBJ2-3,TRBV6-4,ASSSQGASTDTQY
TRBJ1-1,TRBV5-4,ASSFEGYEGAEAF
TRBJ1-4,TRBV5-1,ASSWDIYNEKLF
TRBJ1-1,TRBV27,ASSSDMNTEAF
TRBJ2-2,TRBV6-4,ASSDGTGSTGELF
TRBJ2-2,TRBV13,ASSFGGNTGELF
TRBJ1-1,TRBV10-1,ASSEYRENTEAF
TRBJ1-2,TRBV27,ASSLGQGVYGYT
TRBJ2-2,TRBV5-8,ASSLAAGMTNTGELF
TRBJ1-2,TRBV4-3,ASSQDMWTGASNYGYT
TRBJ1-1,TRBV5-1,ASSFDRPNTEAF
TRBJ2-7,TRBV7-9,ASSQTGGAVYEQY
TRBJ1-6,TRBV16,ASSQQQGRNSPLH
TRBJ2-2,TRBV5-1,ASSRTAGSGGELF
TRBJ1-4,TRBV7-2,ASSLGWRTETNEKLF
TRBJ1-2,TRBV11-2,ASSLDLERGYGYT
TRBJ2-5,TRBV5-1,ASSSQETQY
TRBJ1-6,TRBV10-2,ASRTGYNSPLH
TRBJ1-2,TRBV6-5,ASRGKDRDFYGYT
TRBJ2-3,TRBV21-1,ASSKEGFSGDRAFGDTQY
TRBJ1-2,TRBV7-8,ASSLEGLEVYGYT
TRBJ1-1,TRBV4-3,ASSRAGLDTEAF
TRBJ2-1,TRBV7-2,ASSFRTGYNEQF
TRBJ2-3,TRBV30,AWSLLTSTDTQY
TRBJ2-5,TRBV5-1,ASSLESSFQETQY
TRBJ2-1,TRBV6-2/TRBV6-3,ASSPGLASGNEQF
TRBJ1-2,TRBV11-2,ASSRQTPDPGGYT